These T cell receptor beta chains were read from a single sample in a study of CD8 T cells in ankylosing spondylitis. One entry per CDR3 protein, called by TCRdb with MiXCR from the 5' RACE reads. The sample contains about 250,000 distinct CDR3 sequences, more than 20% of which appear only once. Sequenced: blood, either unsorted or a sorted T cell fraction (not recorded which). These receptors were taken from a male donor with ankylosing spondylitis or in good health (not recorded which). CDR3s include the opening cysteine and the closing phenylalanine or tryptophan. The order of the fields is D gene, J gene, clone size, V gene, CDR3 protein, CDR3 DNA. D genes are given only for firm matches. Clone size is not always given. Where it is, it says once, few, many or a class for expanded clones.

d_call: -
j_call: TRBJ2-7
clone_size: few
v_call: TRBV6-5
cdr3_aa: CASSYSNLGRVYEQYF
cdr3_nt: TGTGCCAGCAGTTACTCGAATCTGGGAAGAGTCTACGAGCAGTACTTC

d_call: -
j_call: TRBJ2-3
clone_size: few
v_call: TRBV12-3/TRBV12-4
cdr3_aa: CASSFPSTDTQYF
cdr3_nt: TGTGCCAGCAGTTTCCCTAGCACAGATACGCAGTATTTT

d_call: -
j_call: TRBJ1-1
clone_size: few
v_call: TRBV12-3/TRBV12-4
cdr3_aa: CASSLMKGPEAFF
cdr3_nt: TGTGCCAGCAGTTTGATGAAGGGGCCTGAAGCTTTCTTT

d_call: -
j_call: TRBJ2-7
clone_size: many
v_call: TRBV20-1
cdr3_aa: CSARDYVDHSYEQYF
cdr3_nt: TGCAGTGCTAGAGATTACGTGGACCACAGCTACGAGCAGTACTTC

d_call: -
j_call: TRBJ2-1
clone_size: few
v_call: TRBV20-1
cdr3_aa: CSARITGAARSAEQFF
cdr3_nt: TGCAGTGCTAGAATTACGGGGGCCGCTCGTTCCGCTGAGCAGTTCTTC

d_call: TRBD2
j_call: TRBJ2-3
clone_size: many
v_call: TRBV5-6
cdr3_aa: CASSLDSGTGDTQYF
cdr3_nt: TGTGCCAGCAGCTTAGACAGCGGGACGGGAGATACGCAGTATTTT

d_call: -
j_call: TRBJ2-2
clone_size: few
v_call: TRBV20-1
cdr3_aa: CSAGAVNTGELFF
cdr3_nt: TGCAGCGCAGGGGCAGTAAACACCGGGGAGCTGTTTTTT

d_call: TRBD2
j_call: TRBJ2-1
clone_size: few
v_call: TRBV10-1
cdr3_aa: CASSSSGGVDEQFF
cdr3_nt: TGCGCCAGCAGTTCTAGCGGGGGGGTCGATGAGCAGTTCTTC

d_call: -
j_call: TRBJ2-1
clone_size: once
v_call: TRBV5-1
cdr3_aa: CASSLGVEGGEQFF
cdr3_nt: TGCGCCAGCAGCTTGGGAGTCGAGGGAGGTGAGCAGTTCTTC

d_call: TRBD1
j_call: TRBJ1-4
clone_size: few
v_call: TRBV10-3
cdr3_aa: CAISEPGDRPRKLFF
cdr3_nt: TGTGCCATCAGTGAGCCAGGGGACAGGCCTCGGAAACTGTTTTTT

d_call: -
j_call: TRBJ2-6
clone_size: -
v_call: TRBV7-3
cdr3_aa: CASSLIGGGPRPGANVLTF
cdr3_nt: TGTGCCAGCAGCTTAATAGGCGGGGGCCCCCGTCCGGGGGCCAACGTCCTGACTTTC

d_call: TRBD1
j_call: TRBJ1-5
clone_size: -
v_call: TRBV10-3
cdr3_aa: CAAGQGQTSNQPQHF
cdr3_nt: TGTGCCGCGGGACAGGGTCAGACCAGCAATCAGCCCCAGCATTTT

d_call: -
j_call: TRBJ2-7
clone_size: -
v_call: TRBV18
cdr3_aa: CASSPPRSDEQYF
cdr3_nt: TGTGCCAGCTCACCCCCCCGTTCGGACGAGCAGTACTTC

d_call: -
j_call: TRBJ2-5
clone_size: few
v_call: TRBV12-3/TRBV12-4
cdr3_aa: CASSFSGKGETQYF
cdr3_nt: TGTGCCAGCAGTTTTTCAGGGAAGGGAGAGACCCAGTACTTC

d_call: -
j_call: TRBJ2-3
clone_size: -
v_call: TRBV5-1
cdr3_aa: CASSLGGDDTQYF
cdr3_nt: TGCGCCAGCAGCTTGGGCGGGGATGATACGCAGTATTTT

d_call: TRBD2
j_call: TRBJ2-5
clone_size: -
v_call: TRBV12-3/TRBV12-4
cdr3_aa: CASSFGSSGRSQETQYF
cdr3_nt: TGTGCCAGCAGTTTTGGGTCGAGCGGGAGGTCCCAAGAGACCCAGTACTTC

d_call: TRBD2
j_call: TRBJ2-7
clone_size: -
v_call: TRBV18
cdr3_aa: CASSPPNSGRYFYEQYF
cdr3_nt: TGTGCCAGCTCACCACCGAATAGCGGGAGGTACTTCTACGAGCAGTACTTC

d_call: -
j_call: TRBJ1-1
clone_size: -
v_call: TRBV20-1
cdr3_aa: CSASPGNTEAFF
cdr3_nt: TGCAGTGCTTCTCCGGGGAACACTGAAGCTTTCTTT

d_call: TRBD1
j_call: TRBJ2-3
clone_size: many
v_call: TRBV20-1
cdr3_aa: CSAGTGGADTQYF
cdr3_nt: TGCAGTGCGGGGACAGGCGGGGCAGATACGCAGTATTTT

d_call: TRBD2
j_call: TRBJ2-3
clone_size: -
v_call: TRBV20-1
cdr3_aa: CSARMTSGGQYF
cdr3_nt: TGCAGTGCTAGAATGACTAGCGGGGGGCAGTATTTT

d_call: TRBD1
j_call: TRBJ2-7
clone_size: many
v_call: TRBV20-1
cdr3_aa: CSAEALGQGGVGQYF
cdr3_nt: TGCAGTGCGGAAGCCCTAGGACAGGGAGGTGTGGGGCAGTACTTC

d_call: -
j_call: TRBJ2-2
clone_size: few
v_call: TRBV24-1
cdr3_aa: CATSENTGELFF
cdr3_nt: TGTGCCACCAGTGAAAACACCGGGGAGCTGTTTTTT

d_call: -
j_call: TRBJ2-3
clone_size: many
v_call: TRBV20-1
cdr3_aa: CSVLGIPSTDTQYF
cdr3_nt: TGCAGTGTCCTAGGCATCCCTAGCACAGATACGCAGTATTTT

d_call: TRBD1
j_call: TRBJ2-1
clone_size: -
v_call: TRBV6-1
cdr3_aa: CASRTQGAVGTGEQFF
cdr3_nt: TGTGCCAGCAGAACCCAGGGGGCAGTTGGAACTGGTGAGCAGTTCTTC

d_call: -
j_call: TRBJ2-3
clone_size: -
v_call: TRBV20-1
cdr3_aa: CSARDVRGSDTQYF
cdr3_nt: TGCAGTGCTAGGGATGTGAGGGGTTCAGATACGCAGTATTTT

d_call: -
j_call: TRBJ2-7
clone_size: few
v_call: TRBV24-1
cdr3_aa: CATSDADRGQYF
cdr3_nt: TGTGCCACCAGTGATGCCGACAGAGGGCAGTACTTC

d_call: TRBD1
j_call: TRBJ1-4
clone_size: many
v_call: TRBV20-1
cdr3_aa: CSASAQGAANEKLFF
cdr3_nt: TGCAGTGCTAGTGCCCAGGGGGCGGCTAATGAAAAACTGTTTTTT

d_call: -
j_call: TRBJ2-3
clone_size: -
v_call: TRBV12-3/TRBV12-4
cdr3_aa: CASSFGRGDSTQYF
cdr3_nt: TGTGCCAGCAGTTTTGGCAGGGGCGACTCTACGCAGTATTTT

d_call: TRBD2
j_call: TRBJ2-5
clone_size: many
v_call: TRBV20-1
cdr3_aa: CSARAGLAGRETQYF
cdr3_nt: TGCAGTGCTAGGGCGGGACTAGCGGGGCGGGAGACCCAGTACTTC

d_call: -
j_call: TRBJ2-3
clone_size: -
v_call: TRBV9
cdr3_aa: CASSAGLLGTDTQYF
cdr3_nt: TGTGCCAGCAGCGCTGGACTCCTCGGCACAGATACGCAGTATTTT

d_call: -
j_call: TRBJ2-7
clone_size: many
v_call: TRBV5-1
cdr3_aa: CASSLSGGTVLYEQYF
cdr3_nt: TGCGCCAGCAGCTTATCGGGGGGGACAGTCCTCTACGAGCAGTACTTC

d_call: -
j_call: TRBJ2-2
clone_size: few
v_call: TRBV6-5
cdr3_aa: CASSSLVYTGELFF
cdr3_nt: TGTGCCAGCAGTTCCCTCGTATACACCGGGGAGCTGTTTTTT

d_call: -
j_call: TRBJ1-1
clone_size: few
v_call: TRBV20-1
cdr3_aa: CSASGPSGPQAFF
cdr3_nt: TGCAGTGCTTCAGGCCCAAGCGGACCGCAAGCTTTCTTT

d_call: -
j_call: TRBJ1-3
clone_size: many
v_call: TRBV29-1
cdr3_aa: CSVALRLSPGNTIYF
cdr3_nt: TGCAGCGTTGCCCTTAGACTTTCTCCTGGAAACACCATATATTTT

d_call: -
j_call: TRBJ2-3
clone_size: many
v_call: TRBV12-3/TRBV12-4
cdr3_aa: CASSYSGTDTQYF
cdr3_nt: TGTGCCAGCAGTTACAGTGGCACAGATACGCAGTATTTT

d_call: TRBD1
j_call: TRBJ2-7
clone_size: few
v_call: TRBV4-1
cdr3_aa: CASSPTGVGYEQYF
cdr3_nt: TGCGCCAGCAGCCCGACAGGGGTCGGCTACGAGCAGTACTTC

d_call: -
j_call: TRBJ1-2
clone_size: many
v_call: TRBV6-6
cdr3_aa: CASSYSPNYGYTF
cdr3_nt: TGTGCCAGCAGTTACTCTCCAAACTATGGCTACACCTTC

d_call: -
j_call: TRBJ2-7
clone_size: many
v_call: TRBV20-1
cdr3_aa: CSARDSGTYEQYF
cdr3_nt: TGCAGTGCTAGAGACTCGGGGACCTACGAGCAGTACTTC

d_call: -
j_call: TRBJ2-3
clone_size: -
v_call: TRBV7-9
cdr3_aa: CASSLLDNTDTQYF
cdr3_nt: TGTGCCAGCAGCCTTTTGGATAACACAGATACGCAGTATTTT

d_call: -
j_call: TRBJ2-4
clone_size: once
v_call: TRBV6-1
cdr3_aa: CASSRQGAKNIQYF
cdr3_nt: TGTGCCAGCAGTCGGCAAGGGGCTAAAAACATTCAGTACTTC

d_call: TRBD2
j_call: TRBJ2-3
clone_size: many
v_call: TRBV12-3/TRBV12-4
cdr3_aa: CASSSGLAGESREEYF
cdr3_nt: TGTGCCAGCAGTTCGGGACTAGCGGGGGAAAGTCGTGAAGAGTATTTT

d_call: -
j_call: TRBJ1-1
clone_size: -
v_call: TRBV11-1
cdr3_aa: CASSTRRGRRAEAFF
cdr3_nt: TGTGCCAGCAGCACCCGGCGGGGTAGAAGGGCTGAAGCTTTCTTT

d_call: TRBD2
j_call: TRBJ2-3
clone_size: -
v_call: TRBV10-1
cdr3_aa: CASSTSGTTSTDTQYF
cdr3_nt: TGCGCCAGTTCGACTAGCGGGACGACTAGCACAGATACGCAGTATTTT

d_call: -
j_call: TRBJ1-6
clone_size: many
v_call: TRBV5-1
cdr3_aa: CASSYTGPANSPLHF
cdr3_nt: TGCGCCAGCAGCTATACTGGGCCAGCTAATTCACCCCTCCACTTT

d_call: -
j_call: TRBJ1-2
clone_size: many
v_call: TRBV11-2
cdr3_aa: CASRRLSRESNYGYTF
cdr3_nt: TGTGCCAGCAGGAGACTGAGCAGGGAGTCGAACTATGGCTACACCTTC

d_call: -
j_call: TRBJ2-3
clone_size: few
v_call: TRBV5-6
cdr3_aa: CASSLFQGVSTDTQYF
cdr3_nt: TGTGCCAGCAGCTTGTTCCAGGGAGTAAGCACAGATACGCAGTATTTT